The clone carrying this TCR beta chain was picked up a small number of times. Its antigen is undetermined. Unique molecular identifiers were used to barcode this TCRbeta library. TCRdb fed the PCR reads into MiXCR, producing one record per CDR3 protein. Here the sample spans roughly 300,000 distinct CDR3 sequences, around 10% being singletons. The sample belongs to a study of T-cell reconstitution after alpha-beta-depleted transplantation in children. General study results and limits: The high TCRbeta diversity at day 60 in some patients came from surviving recipient T cells and thymic progenitors. When one year had passed after transplant, most T-cell counts and diversity came from newly produced T cells. About two months after transplant, alpha-beta T cells reportedly came from several hundred expanded graft clones.

The length of the CDR3 is 13 residues. V lost 7 bases, J lost 3 bases, and 10 bases lay in between. The rearrangement uses TRBV12-3 or TRBV12-4 and TRBJ2-4; D gene ambiguous. The source of this sequence is a male patient between 2 and 10 years old who had a stem cell transplant for chronic granulomatous disease, so the T cells may come from the graft donor. The sequenced sample was peripheral blood, obtained 180 days after TCRalphabeta/CD19-depleted stem cell transplant. This CDR3 is CASTYNNKNIQYF. The CDR3 nucleotides read TGTGCCAGCACTTACAACAACAAAAACATTCAGTACTTC.